Listed below are T cell receptor beta chains from one sample, sequenced in a study of shared clonotypes between healthy human individuals. TCRdb's copy holds only in-frame clones and misses some; the assay was immunoSEQ multiplex PCR. The repertoire holds some 740,000 clones, with about 92% as singletons. Sample: naive CD8+ T cells sorted from blood. These TCRs come from a young man in good health. CDR3s include the opening cysteine and the closing phenylalanine or tryptophan. The D gene is left open where the match is weak. Clone size is not always given. Where it is, it says once, few, many or a class for expanded clones.

D gene: NA
V gene: TRBV5-6
clone size: NA
J gene: TRBJ1-4
CDR3 protein: CASSLNGLNEKLFF
CDR3 DNA: TGTGCCAGCAGCTTGAACGGACTTAATGAAAAACTGTTTTTT

D gene: NA
V gene: TRBV4-1
clone size: NA
J gene: TRBJ2-7
CDR3 protein: CASSQEARGSYEQYF
CDR3 DNA: TGCGCCAGCAGCCAAGAGGCCAGGGGATCCTACGAGCAGTACTTC

D gene: NA
V gene: TRBV1
clone size: NA
J gene: TRBJ2-1
CDR3 protein: CTSSQASGFYNEQFF
CDR3 DNA: TGCACCAGCAGCCAGGCTAGCGGGTTCTACAATGAGCAGTTCTTC

D gene: NA
V gene: TRBV13
clone size: NA
J gene: TRBJ1-2
CDR3 protein: CASSVITGRYGYTF
CDR3 DNA: TGTGCCAGCAGCGTCATCACAGGGCGCTATGGCTACACCTTC

D gene: TRBD2
V gene: TRBV27
clone size: NA
J gene: TRBJ2-7
CDR3 protein: CASSLMGLAGDEQYF
CDR3 DNA: TGTGCCAGCAGTTTAATGGGACTAGCGGGAGACGAGCAGTACTTC

D gene: NA
V gene: TRBV27
clone size: NA
J gene: TRBJ2-1
CDR3 protein: CASSLSSGLYNEQFF
CDR3 DNA: TGTGCCAGCAGTTTATCTAGCGGTTTGTACAATGAGCAGTTCTTC

D gene: NA
V gene: TRBV9
clone size: NA
J gene: TRBJ2-7
CDR3 protein: CASSSSYEQYF
CDR3 DNA: TGTGCCAGCAGCTCCAGCTACGAGCAGTACTTC

D gene: NA
V gene: TRBV5-1
clone size: NA
J gene: TRBJ2-1
CDR3 protein: CASSLALGLSYNEQFF
CDR3 DNA: TGCGCCAGCAGCTTGGCTCTAGGGCTTTCCTACAATGAGCAGTTCTTC

D gene: NA
V gene: TRBV7-9
clone size: NA
J gene: TRBJ2-3
CDR3 protein: CASSSSSDTQYF
CDR3 DNA: TGTGCCAGCAGCTCTAGCTCAGATACGCAGTATTTT

D gene: NA
V gene: TRBV27
clone size: NA
J gene: TRBJ2-1
CDR3 protein: CASSNQGLSSYNEQFF
CDR3 DNA: TGTGCCAGCAGTAACCAGGGGCTTAGCTCCTACAATGAGCAGTTCTTC

D gene: NA
V gene: TRBV27
clone size: NA
J gene: TRBJ2-2
CDR3 protein: CASSLITGELFF
CDR3 DNA: TGTGCCAGCAGTTTGATCACCGGGGAGCTGTTTTTT

D gene: TRBD1
V gene: TRBV5-4
clone size: NA
J gene: TRBJ2-6
CDR3 protein: CASSGQADSGANVLTF
CDR3 DNA: TGTGCCAGCAGCGGACAGGCCGACTCTGGGGCCAACGTCCTGACTTTC

D gene: TRBD2
V gene: TRBV4-3
clone size: NA
J gene: TRBJ2-1
CDR3 protein: CASSQDGLAGVNEQFF
CDR3 DNA: TGCGCCAGCAGCCAAGATGGCCTAGCGGGAGTAAATGAGCAGTTCTTC

D gene: NA
V gene: TRBV19
clone size: NA
J gene: TRBJ1-1
CDR3 protein: CASSAHRDRTEAFF
CDR3 DNA: TGTGCCAGTAGTGCCCACAGGGATCGGACTGAAGCTTTCTTT

D gene: NA
V gene: TRBV18
clone size: NA
J gene: TRBJ2-7
CDR3 protein: CASSPAATQLRYEQYF
CDR3 DNA: TGTGCCAGCTCACCAGCCGCGACTCAACTAAGATACGAGCAGTACTTC

D gene: NA
V gene: TRBV27
clone size: NA
J gene: TRBJ2-2
CDR3 protein: CASSLLRGELFF
CDR3 DNA: TGTGCCAGCAGTTTACTCAGGGGGGAGCTGTTTTTT

D gene: NA
V gene: TRBV4-1
clone size: NA
J gene: TRBJ1-2
CDR3 protein: CASSQDLLRSYTF
CDR3 DNA: TGCGCCAGCAGCCAAGATCTATTACGGAGCTACACCTTC

D gene: NA
V gene: TRBV11-1
clone size: NA
J gene: TRBJ2-7
CDR3 protein: CASSSGLSLYEQYF
CDR3 DNA: TGTGCCAGCAGCTCGGGCCTCTCCCTCTACGAGCAGTACTTC

D gene: NA
V gene: TRBV6-1
clone size: NA
J gene: TRBJ2-3
CDR3 protein: CASRGRDGWGTQYF
CDR3 DNA: TGTGCCAGCAGGGGGCGGGACGGCTGGGGTACGCAGTATTTT

D gene: TRBD2
V gene: TRBV29-1
clone size: NA
J gene: TRBJ2-7
CDR3 protein: CSVLGQRENEQYF
CDR3 DNA: TGCAGCGTTTTGGGTCAGCGGGAGAACGAGCAGTACTTC

D gene: NA
V gene: TRBV5-4
clone size: NA
J gene: TRBJ2-1
CDR3 protein: CASSLLQGDKDEQFF
CDR3 DNA: TGTGCCAGCAGCTTGCTTCAGGGTGATAAGGATGAGCAGTTCTTC

D gene: NA
V gene: TRBV5-1
clone size: NA
J gene: TRBJ1-2
CDR3 protein: CASSYTNQWGAGGYTF
CDR3 DNA: TGCGCCAGCAGCTACACGAACCAATGGGGGGCTGGTGGCTACACCTTC

D gene: NA
V gene: TRBV9
clone size: NA
J gene: TRBJ2-1
CDR3 protein: CASSDPDRRSSYNEQFF
CDR3 DNA: TGTGCCAGCAGCGACCCCGACCGTAGAAGCTCCTACAATGAGCAGTTCTTC

D gene: NA
V gene: TRBV6-5
clone size: NA
J gene: TRBJ1-1
CDR3 protein: CASRWRLDTEAFF
CDR3 DNA: TGTGCCAGCAGGTGGAGGTTGGATACTGAAGCTTTCTTT

D gene: TRBD2
V gene: TRBV6-5
clone size: NA
J gene: TRBJ2-1
CDR3 protein: CASSYSSSGRLYEQFF
CDR3 DNA: TGTGCCAGCAGTTACTCGAGTAGCGGGAGGTTGTATGAGCAGTTCTTC

D gene: TRBD1
V gene: TRBV10-2
clone size: NA
J gene: TRBJ1-4
CDR3 protein: CASTETGGEKLFF
CDR3 DNA: TGCGCCAGCACGGAGACAGGGGGTGAAAAACTGTTTTTT

D gene: NA
V gene: TRBV10-1
clone size: NA
J gene: TRBJ2-3
CDR3 protein: CASSEPDGHTQYF
CDR3 DNA: TGCGCCAGCAGTGAGCCCGACGGACATACGCAGTATTTT

D gene: NA
V gene: TRBV21-1
clone size: NA
J gene: TRBJ1-3
CDR3 protein: CASSKPGRKIHSGNTIYF
CDR3 DNA: TGTGCCAGCAGCAAACCGGGAAGAAAAATTCACTCTGGAAACACCATATATTTT

D gene: NA
V gene: TRBV30
clone size: NA
J gene: TRBJ2-7
CDR3 protein: CAWSVRAPYEQYF
CDR3 DNA: TGTGCCTGGAGTGTACGGGCCCCCTACGAGCAGTACTTC

D gene: NA
V gene: TRBV27
clone size: NA
J gene: TRBJ2-4
CDR3 protein: CASSSTVVAKNIQYF
CDR3 DNA: TGTGCCAGCAGTTCCACAGTCGTAGCCAAAAACATTCAGTACTTC

D gene: NA
V gene: TRBV27
clone size: NA
J gene: TRBJ2-1
CDR3 protein: CASSPLVAYNEQFF
CDR3 DNA: TGTGCCAGCAGTCCCCTGGTGGCCTACAATGAGCAGTTCTTC

D gene: NA
V gene: TRBV4-3
clone size: NA
J gene: TRBJ2-6
CDR3 protein: CASSQDSGGVGANVLTF
CDR3 DNA: TGCGCCAGCAGCCAAGATAGCGGAGGGGTTGGGGCCAACGTCCTGACTTTC

D gene: TRBD1
V gene: TRBV5-1
clone size: NA
J gene: TRBJ2-5
CDR3 protein: CASSNDRGTRETQYF
CDR3 DNA: TGCGCCAGCAGCAATGACAGGGGGACACGAGAGACCCAGTACTTC

D gene: NA
V gene: TRBV30
clone size: NA
J gene: TRBJ2-7
CDR3 protein: CAWRPGPGTLESAF
CDR3 DNA: TGTGCCTGGAGGCCGGGGCCGGGGACCCTTGAGTCCGCCTTC

D gene: NA
V gene: TRBV5-1
clone size: NA
J gene: TRBJ2-1
CDR3 protein: CASTDLVAGGEDEQFF
CDR3 DNA: TGCGCCAGCACCGACTTGGTTGCAGGGGGGGAGGATGAGCAGTTCTTC

D gene: TRBD1
V gene: TRBV29-1
clone size: NA
J gene: TRBJ2-7
CDR3 protein: CSVATGTGGGYEQYF
CDR3 DNA: TGCAGCGTTGCCACCGGGACAGGGGGCGGCTACGAGCAGTACTTC

D gene: NA
V gene: TRBV2
clone size: NA
J gene: TRBJ1-2
CDR3 protein: CASTPGEPLTNYGYTF
CDR3 DNA: TGTGCCAGCACCCCCGGTGAGCCCCTCACTAACTATGGCTACACCTTC

D gene: NA
V gene: TRBV30
clone size: NA
J gene: TRBJ2-3
CDR3 protein: CAWSAGPRPLTDTQYF
CDR3 DNA: TGTGCCTGGAGTGCAGGGCCCAGGCCGCTCACAGATACGCAGTATTTT

D gene: TRBD2
V gene: TRBV4-1
clone size: once
J gene: TRBJ2-1
CDR3 protein: CASSLGTSGLYNEQFF
CDR3 DNA: TGCGCCAGCAGCCTCGGGACTAGCGGTTTGTACAATGAGCAGTTCTTC

D gene: NA
V gene: TRBV27
clone size: NA
J gene: TRBJ2-1
CDR3 protein: CASSSTLRANPNEQFF
CDR3 DNA: TGTGCCAGCAGCTCGACCCTCCGGGCCAACCCCAATGAGCAGTTCTTC

D gene: NA
V gene: TRBV27
clone size: few
J gene: TRBJ2-7
CDR3 protein: CASSFRTPPYEQYF
CDR3 DNA: TGTGCCAGCAGTTTCCGGACACCACCCTACGAGCAGTACTTC

D gene: NA
V gene: TRBV4-1
clone size: NA
J gene: TRBJ1-2
CDR3 protein: CASSHGRAAKFRGYTF
CDR3 DNA: TGCGCCAGCAGCCACGGAAGGGCGGCTAAATTCCGCGGCTACACCTTC

D gene: NA
V gene: TRBV15
clone size: NA
J gene: TRBJ2-7
CDR3 protein: CATSIDPGTAQQYF
CDR3 DNA: TGTGCCACCAGCATTGATCCAGGAACCGCCCAGCAGTACTTC

D gene: TRBD2
V gene: TRBV6-6
clone size: NA
J gene: TRBJ2-7
CDR3 protein: CASTLLAGESGEQYF
CDR3 DNA: TGTGCCAGCACCTTACTAGCGGGAGAATCGGGTGAGCAGTACTTC

D gene: NA
V gene: TRBV27
clone size: NA
J gene: TRBJ2-1
CDR3 protein: CASSPDGSSYNEQFF
CDR3 DNA: TGTGCCAGCAGTCCGGACGGGAGCTCCTACAATGAGCAGTTCTTC

D gene: NA
V gene: TRBV9
clone size: NA
J gene: TRBJ2-7
CDR3 protein: CASSVGGGPYEQYF
CDR3 DNA: TGTGCCAGCAGCGTAGGGGGCGGACCCTACGAGCAGTACTTC

D gene: TRBD2
V gene: TRBV13
clone size: NA
J gene: TRBJ2-1
CDR3 protein: CASSPGLAGVGYEQFF
CDR3 DNA: TGTGCCAGCAGCCCGGGACTAGCGGGAGTGGGGTATGAGCAGTTCTTC

D gene: NA
V gene: TRBV2
clone size: NA
J gene: TRBJ2-2
CDR3 protein: CASRSVNTGELFF
CDR3 DNA: TGTGCCAGCAGGTCTGTGAACACCGGGGAGCTGTTTTTT

D gene: NA
V gene: TRBV19
clone size: few
J gene: TRBJ2-1
CDR3 protein: CASDSGPEQFF
CDR3 DNA: TGTGCCAGTGATTCTGGGCCAGAGCAGTTCTTC

D gene: TRBD2
V gene: TRBV27
clone size: NA
J gene: TRBJ2-1
CDR3 protein: CASSLSGPLAGGGNEQFF
CDR3 DNA: TGTGCCAGCAGTTTATCGGGCCCTCTAGCGGGAGGGGGCAATGAGCAGTTCTTC

D gene: NA
V gene: TRBV7-6
clone size: NA
J gene: TRBJ2-5
CDR3 protein: CASSFNSGLQETQYF
CDR3 DNA: TGTGCCAGCAGCTTTAATTCCGGGTTACAAGAGACCCAGTACTTC

D gene: NA
V gene: TRBV7-9
clone size: NA
J gene: TRBJ2-7
CDR3 protein: CASSLAPLKGRSIYEQYF
CDR3 DNA: TGTGCCAGCAGCTTAGCGCCTTTAAAAGGACGAAGTATCTACGAGCAGTACTTC

D gene: NA
V gene: TRBV29-1
clone size: NA
J gene: TRBJ1-1
CDR3 protein: CSVEGRTKNTEAFF
CDR3 DNA: TGCAGCGTTGAAGGTAGGACAAAGAACACTGAAGCTTTCTTT

D gene: NA
V gene: TRBV5-8
clone size: NA
J gene: TRBJ1-4
CDR3 protein: CASGGEKLFF
CDR3 DNA: TGTGCCAGCGGAGGTGAAAAACTGTTTTTT

D gene: TRBD2
V gene: TRBV5-6
clone size: NA
J gene: TRBJ2-7
CDR3 protein: CASSLLAGFSYEQYF
CDR3 DNA: TGTGCCAGCAGCTTATTAGCGGGATTCTCCTACGAGCAGTACTTC

D gene: NA
V gene: TRBV7-9
clone size: NA
J gene: TRBJ2-1
CDR3 protein: CASSLVAKLNEQFF
CDR3 DNA: TGTGCCAGCAGCTTAGTTGCGAAGCTAAATGAGCAGTTCTTC

D gene: NA
V gene: TRBV11-1
clone size: NA
J gene: TRBJ2-7
CDR3 protein: CASSDGQGPYYEQYF
CDR3 DNA: TGTGCCAGCAGTGATGGGCAGGGCCCCTACTACGAGCAGTACTTC

D gene: NA
V gene: TRBV7-3
clone size: NA
J gene: TRBJ2-2
CDR3 protein: CASSLMGRGTGELFF
CDR3 DNA: TGTGCCAGCAGCTTAATGGGGCGTGGTACCGGGGAGCTGTTTTTT

D gene: NA
V gene: TRBV5-6
clone size: NA
J gene: TRBJ2-3
CDR3 protein: CASTLGVEAQYF
CDR3 DNA: TGTGCCAGCACCCTTGGAGTTGAAGCGCAGTATTTT